This T cell receptor (beta chain) stems from a study of blood T cell repertoires in COVID-19. V dropped 3 bases and J dropped 6; count of bases not matched to a gene: 5. The CDR3 length is 16 residues. CDR1 is KGHSH, CDR2 LQKENI, per germline. Authors' methods: The authors estimated nucleated cell counts from reference gene primer amplification. The method was immunoSEQ multiplex PCR; TCRdb's version includes in-frame clones alone and lacks a portion of them. V, J and clone size were drawn from that table, and D and trimming were deduced from the DNA. The repertoire holds roughly 300,000 clones, with 80% to 90% as singletons.

J is TRBJ2-2 and V is TRBV18, with 12 positions matching TRBD1. The sample taken for sequencing was peripheral blood. This TCR derives from a man between 18 and 29 years old who had recovered from COVID-19. Here the CDR3 reads CASSPRGQGASGELFF. The CDR3 region has the DNA TGTGCCAGCTCACCGAGGGGACAGGGGGCTTCCGGGGAGCTGTTTTTT.